These 28 T cell receptor beta chains were all obtained from the same sample, sequenced in a study of HIV-infected patients and healthy controls. Antiretroviral therapy had run roughly three months, about 14 weeks, before follow-up blood collection. No cell fractionation was done, so the repertoire covers all unsorted peripheral blood T cells. Reverse transcription used approximately 500 ng RNA and constant-region primers for alpha and beta. Each of the alpha and beta chains got its own library through chain-specific third strand synthesis with indices. MiXCR, run by TCRdb on the 5' RACE reads, gives a single entry per CDR3 protein. The sample yields 3,500 to 4,500 distinct CDR3 sequences, about 8.3% seen once. The input for sequencing was blood, taken during antiretroviral therapy. Receptor source: an adult with HIV infection.

This clonotype was detected many times. The CDR3 reads CASRASLSSNQPQHF. As DNA, the CDR3 is TGCGCCAGCAGAGCTTCATTATCTAGCAATCAGCCCCAGCATTTT. The rearrangement links TRBV4-1 to TRBJ1-5; D not resolved. The CDR3 loop spans 15 amino acids. CDR1 and CDR2 (germline): MGHRA, YSYEKL. The ends were cut back, 6 bases at V and 0 bases at J, with 12 bases in the middle.

This clonotype was seen repeatedly, ten times or more. This chain joins TRBV6-2 or TRBV6-3 and TRBJ2-3, with D unclear. Trimming took off 1 base at V and 6 bases at J, with 11 bases between the two ends. Germline V gives CDR1 MNHEY, CDR2 SVGEGT. The CDR3 has 14 residues. CDR3 loop: CASSYFDLGDTQYF. CDR3 DNA: TGTGCCAGCAGTTACTTTGACTTGGGGGATACGCAGTATTTT.

This clonotype is labeled medium-sized. The genes are TRBV12-5 and TRBJ2-7, with TRBD1 as a possible D gene (5 bases). Trimming took off 4 bases at V and 2 bases at J, with 15 bases between the two ends. The germline V gene encodes CDR1 LGHNT and CDR2 FRNRAP. The CDR3 contains 15 residues. This CDR3 is CASGSSPGLPYEQYF. The CDR3 region has the DNA TGTGCTAGTGGTTCTTCCCCAGGGCTGCCCTACGAGCAGTACTTC.

This clonotype is medium-sized in the sample. The gene calls are TRBV5-1 and TRBJ2-3, with 9 bases identical to TRBD1. In germline, CDR1 is SGHRS, CDR2 YFSETQ. CDR3 length: 15 amino acids. The junction had 5 bases not matched to a gene; V was cut back by 2 bases and J by 4 bases. CDR3 coding DNA: TGCGCCAGCAGCTTTATGGGACAGGGTCCAGATACGCAGTATTTT. Translating it yields CASSFMGQGPDTQYF.

This clonotype showed up many times. The chain employs TRBV18 and TRBJ2-2; 8 bases are a match to TRBD1. V lost 1 base and J lost 2; bases outside the gene matches: 9. Germline CDR1 reads KGHSH; CDR2 reads LQKENI. The CDR3 is 18 residues long. CDR3 nucleotide sequence: TGTGCCAGCTCACCACGGGGCCAGGGGGCCGCTAACACCGGGGAGCTGTTTTTT. Translated, it gives CASSPRGQGAANTGELFF. The entire variable domain, with the rest obtained from reference TRBV18 and TRBJ2-2, is as follows: NAGVMQNPRHLVRRRGQEARLRCSPMKGHSHVYWYRQLPEEGLKFMVYLQKENIIDESGMPKERFSAEFPKEGPSILRIQQVVRGDSAAYFCASSPRGQGAANTGELFFGEGSRLTVL.

This chain connects TRBV5-6 to TRBJ2-2; tentatively, D is TRBD2 (6 bases). Trimming shortened V by 4 bases and J by 4 bases, and 14 bases separated the two germline ends. Germline CDR1 reads SGHDT; CDR2 reads YYEEEE. CDR3 length: 15 amino acids. Here the CDR3 DNA reads TGTGCCAGCAGCCCTTTTCTGGGGGGCACCGGGGAGCTGTTTTTT. It is translated as CASSPFLGGTGELFF.

This clonotype was seen many times. The chain joins TRBV11-2 to TRBJ1-4, with D uncertain. The CDR3 contains 14 residues. The V end was cut by 3 bases, the J end by 5 bases, with 10 bases between. Germline CDR1 reads SGHAT; CDR2 reads FQNNGV. CDR3 DNA sequence: TGTGCCAGCAGCTTCTGGGGTTTGAATGAAAAACTGTTTTTT. Amino acid sequence: CASSFWGLNEKLFF.

This clonotype was observed many times. This chain connects TRBV12-3 or TRBV12-4 to TRBJ1-4; D is ambiguous. V was shortened by 3 bases and J by 7 bases, with 12 bases between the two germline ends. The CDR3 loop spans 14 amino acids. CDR3 residues: CASSLRARSEKLFF. In nucleotides, the CDR3 is TGTGCCAGCAGTTTGAGGGCCAGGAGTGAAAAACTGTTTTTT.

Sample share makes this clonotype medium-sized (0.01 to 0.1%). The V call is TRBV12-3 or TRBV12-4, the J call TRBJ1-4; possible D gene TRBD1, 6 bases. Trimming removed 4 bases from V and 4 bases from J, with 10 bases in between. This CDR3 has 14 residues. In nucleotides, the CDR3 is TGTGCCAGCAGTTCCACAGGGTTTAATGAAAAACTGTTTTTT. This translates into CASSSTGFNEKLFF.

Judged by abundance, this clonotype is large. The rearrangement joins TRBV12-3 or TRBV12-4 to TRBJ2-5; maybe TRBD2 (7 bases). The length of the CDR3 is 16 residues. V gave up 7 bases and J gave up 0 bases, with 18 bases separating them. The CDR3 region has the DNA TGTGCCAGCACCATAAGCGGGACAACGTACCAAGAGACCCAGTACTTC. Protein sequence: CASTISGTTYQETQYF.

This clonotype was seen ten or more times. The chain combines TRBV7-2 with TRBJ1-5, with D possibly being TRBD1 (5 bases). Per germline, CDR1 SGHTA and CDR2 FQGNSA. V lost 1 base and J 3 bases, leaving 10 bases between the germline ends. The CDR3 extends over 15 amino acids. The CDR3 protein is CASSLVQGYNQPQHF. The CDR3 nucleotides read TGTGCCAGCAGCTTAGTTCAGGGATACAATCAGCCCCAGCATTTT.

This clonotype was seen only a few times. The CDR3 nucleotides are TGTGCCAGCAGTGGACTAGCGGGGGAGAGCACAGATACGCAGTATTTT. Encoded protein: CASSGLAGESTDTQYF. This chain links TRBV6-4 with TRBJ2-3; 12 positions match TRBD2. The CDR3 consists of 16 residues. V gave up 4 bases and J gave up 0 bases; unmatched junction bases: 2. Germline CDR1 MRHNA, CDR2 SNTAGT.

This chain joins TRBV18 and TRBJ1-5; D might be TRBD1 (6 bases). The CDR3 loop spans 13 amino acids. Germline V gene lookup returns CDR1 KGHSH and CDR2 LQKENI. The germline V and J ends were trimmed by 3 bases and 6 bases, with 9 bases remaining between them. In DNA, the CDR3 is TGTGCCAGCTCACCGCAGGGGAGTCAGCCCCAGCATTTT. Translating gives CASSPQGSQPQHF.

Sample share makes this clonotype medium-sized. The chain couples TRBV3-1 to TRBJ2-3; 11 bases line up with TRBD2. From germline, CDR1 is LGHDT and CDR2 YNNKEL (reference sequence). The CDR3 runs 17 residues. V was clipped by 4 bases and J by 2 bases; unmatched bases: 8. The CDR3 DNA reads TGTGCCAGCAGCCCCTCTCGACTAGCGGGGTCCACAGATACGCAGTATTTT. Amino acids: CASSPSRLAGSTDTQYF.

By sample share, this clonotype is medium-sized. The J gene is TRBJ2-3, the V gene TRBV7-2, with 11 bases that match TRBD2. The CDR3 has 16 amino acids. CDR1 and CDR2 from the germline V gene are SGHTA and FQGNSA. V shed 1 base, J shed 6 bases, and the junction held 6 bases outside the gene matches. This chain's CDR3 is CASSLVVAGGRDTQYF. In DNA, the CDR3 is TGTGCCAGCAGCTTAGTAGTAGCGGGGGGGCGCGATACGCAGTATTTT.

This clonotype came up a few times. The chain joins TRBV25-1 to TRBJ2-7; 8 bases are a match to TRBD1. This CDR3 is built from 15 residues. J was trimmed by 2 bases and V by 5 bases; bases with no gene match: 8. CDR1 and CDR2 (germline): MGHDK, SYGVNS. The CDR3 nucleotides are TGTGCCAGCAGTCAAGGACAGGGAGTTCCCTACGAGCAGTACTTC. Translating gives CASSQGQGVPYEQYF.

This clonotype has ten or more counts. Compared with germline, one end of the junction differs, possibly owing to a read error. The gene calls are TRBV30 and TRBJ2-7; 10 nucleotides align to TRBD2. The V gene's germline CDR1 is GTSNPN and CDR2 SVGIG (reference sequence). The CDR3 consists of 11 residues. The CDR3: CAWSVGTSVVF. In DNA form, the CDR3 reads TGTGCCTGGAGTGTTGGGACTAGCGTGGTCTTC. Supplemented by reference TRBV30 and TRBJ2-7, the full variable domain reads SQTIHQWPATLVQPVGSPLSLECTVEGTSNPNLYWYRQAAGRGLQLLFYSVGIGQISSEVPQNLSASRPQDRQFILSSKKLLLSDSGFYLCAWSVGTSVVFGPGTRLTVT.

This clonotype has ten or more counts. This chain connects TRBV25-1 to TRBJ1-1; 7 nucleotides align to TRBD1. The CDR3 spans 15 residues. V dropped 8 bases and J dropped 4; count of bases not matched to a gene: 13. The germline V gene has CDR1 MGHDK and CDR2 SYGVNS. As DNA, the CDR3 is TGTGCCAGCTCCCCTACCAGGGGGGGGCCCACTGAAGCTTTCTTT. Translating it yields CASSPTRGGPTEAFF.

This clonotype was seen ten or more times. The CDR3 region is CASSYQGNEQFF. CDR3 nucleotides: TGTGCCAGCAGTTATCAGGGCAATGAGCAGTTCTTC. This chain links TRBV7-3 with TRBJ2-1; a weak D match, TRBD1 (5 bases). CDR1 and CDR2 from the germline V gene are SGHTA and FQGTGA. The CDR3 covers 12 residues. Trimming took off 6 bases at V and 6 bases at J, with 9 bases between the two ends.

There are many counts of this clonotype. The V call is TRBV28, the J call TRBJ2-7, with D possibly matching TRBD2 (6 bases). Germline assignment: CDR1 MDHEN and CDR2 SYDVKM. The CDR3 extends over 14 amino acids. V lost 10 bases and J lost 0, with 16 bases in between. The CDR3 nucleotides read TGTGCCACCATCCCTACCGGGAGCTCCTACGAGCAGTACTTC. As protein: CATIPTGSSYEQYF.

Sample share makes this clonotype medium-sized. The chain has TRBV6-5 and TRBJ2-7, with TRBD1 as a possible D gene (6 bases). The CDR3 has 15 residues. CDR1 MNHEY and CDR2 SVGAGI come from the germline V gene. V lost 2 bases and J 0 bases, leaving 11 bases between the germline ends. For the CDR3, the DNA is TGTGCCAGCAGTTACCGAAGAGGGGGCTCCTACGAGCAGTACTTC. It specifies CASSYRRGGSYEQYF.

Judged by abundance, this clonotype is medium-sized (0.01 to 0.1%). The V gene is TRBV6-6, the J gene TRBJ1-5; D uncertain. V was cut by 5 bases and J by 0 bases, with 8 bases left in between. This CDR3 is built from 14 residues. Germline V gene lookup returns CDR1 MNHNY and CDR2 SVGAGI (reference sequence). The CDR3 reads CASSPDNSNQPQHF. CDR3 nucleotides: TGTGCCAGCAGTCCCGACAATAGCAATCAGCCCCAGCATTTT.

This clonotype has just a few counts. The V call is TRBV6-5, the J call TRBJ1-4; D might be TRBD1 (6 bases). Germline assignment: CDR1 MNHEY and CDR2 SVGAGI. The CDR3 contains 16 residues. V gave up 6 bases and J gave up 4 bases, with 18 bases separating them. The CDR3, as DNA: TGTGCCAGCAGACCACCCGCAGGGGCTGGTAATGAAAAACTGTTTTTT. Its protein is CASRPPAGAGNEKLFF.

This clonotype was detected ten times or more. The rearrangement uses TRBV10-3 and TRBJ2-7, with D hard to call. The V and J ends lost 6 bases and 6 bases respectively, with 12 bases between them. The CDR3 is 12 amino acids. CDR1 is ENHRY, CDR2 SYGVKD, per germline. CDR3 nucleotide sequence: TGTGCCATCAGCTCCCTTGGTTCCGAGCAGTACTTC. It encodes CAISSLGSEQYF.

This clonotype rates as medium-sized (0.01 to 0.1%). This chain uses TRBV10-3 with TRBJ2-3, with 9 nucleotides matching TRBD2. Germline trimming cut 2 bases from V and 1 base from J; bases unmatched to any gene: 7. The CDR3 has 17 amino acids. Germline loops: CDR1 ENHRY, CDR2 SYGVKD. The CDR3 region is CAISEGLASVGTDTQYF. CDR3 sequence (DNA): TGTGCCATCAGTGAGGGACTAGCGTCCGTCGGCACAGATACGCAGTATTTT.

In this sample, this clonotype turned up many times. The CDR3 region has the DNA TGTGCCAGCAGTGAAGGACAGGTGGAGACAGATACGCAGTATTTT. Amino acid sequence: CASSEGQVETDTQYF. The chain combines TRBV25-1 with TRBJ2-3; TRBD1 matches 7 bases. The CDR3 is 15 residues long. CDR1 and CDR2 (germline): MGHDK, SYGVNS. V shed 2 bases, J shed 3 bases, and the junction held 5 bases outside the gene matches.

This clonotype is deemed medium-sized. V usage is TRBV29-1 and J usage is TRBJ1-2; TRBD1 agrees at 10 bases. After removal of 5 bases from V and 7 bases from J, the junction contained 4 bases not matched to a gene. The CDR3 has 12 residues. Germline CDR1 reads SQVTM; CDR2 reads ANQGSEA. The CDR3 sequence is CSVSGQGVGYTF. The DNA of the CDR3 is TGCAGCGTTTCCGGACAGGGGGTTGGCTACACCTTC.

Concerning this clonotype: A much larger clone differs by one base, so this may be a read error. The chain joins TRBV11-2 to TRBJ1-3; D not resolved. The CDR3 covers 14 residues. V dropped 5 bases and J dropped 2 bases, with 10 bases sitting between them. The germline V gene has CDR1 SGHAT and CDR2 FQNNGV. The chain's CDR3 is CASSPSKTGNTIYF. CDR3 DNA: TGTGCCAGCAGCCCCTCCAAAACTGGAAACACCATATATTTT.